The clone carrying this TCR beta chain was recorded at least ten times. Its antigen is undetermined. Investigators amplified TCR beta CDR3 regions from RNA transcripts. HTBI primers were used in a first-round RT-PCR, which preceded a second-round multiplex PCR. TCRdb reprocessed the multiplex PCR reads with MiXCR, giving one entry per CDR3 protein. The sample holds about 390,000 distinct CDR3 sequences, about 18% seen once. This sample was taken from a study of Graves' ophthalmopathy and Graves' hyperthyroidism. CDR1 and CDR2 (germline): SQVTM, ANQGSEA. Trimming left V 0 bases short and J 0 bases short, with 11 bases between. CDR3 length: 15 residues. Study-wide results and limits: At around 65% sensitivity and about 72% specificity, the model predicted progression of the ophthalmopathy.

Isolation of PBMCs was performed using 10 ml of fresh peripheral blood. The TCR sequence derives from an adult woman with stable Graves' hyperthyroidism. Sequencing used peripheral blood. The gene calls are TRBV29-1 and TRBJ1-1, with D possibly being TRBD1 (6 bases). The CDR3 DNA sequence: TGCAGCGTTGAAGATTTGGGACACATGAACACTGAAGCTTTCTTT. It encodes CSVEDLGHMNTEAFF.